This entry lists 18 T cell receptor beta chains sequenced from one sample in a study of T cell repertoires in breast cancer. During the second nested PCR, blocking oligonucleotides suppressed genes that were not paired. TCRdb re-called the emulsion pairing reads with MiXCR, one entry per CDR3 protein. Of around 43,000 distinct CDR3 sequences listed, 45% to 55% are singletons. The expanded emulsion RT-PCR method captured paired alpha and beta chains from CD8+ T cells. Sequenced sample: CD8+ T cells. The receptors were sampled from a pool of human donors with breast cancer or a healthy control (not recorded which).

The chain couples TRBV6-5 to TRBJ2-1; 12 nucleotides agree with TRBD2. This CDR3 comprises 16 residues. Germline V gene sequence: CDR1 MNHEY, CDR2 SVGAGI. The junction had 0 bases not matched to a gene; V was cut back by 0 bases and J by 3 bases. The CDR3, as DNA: TGTGCCAGCAGTTACTCGACTAGCGGGGGCTACAATGAGCAGTTCTTC. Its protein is CASSYSTSGGYNEQFF.

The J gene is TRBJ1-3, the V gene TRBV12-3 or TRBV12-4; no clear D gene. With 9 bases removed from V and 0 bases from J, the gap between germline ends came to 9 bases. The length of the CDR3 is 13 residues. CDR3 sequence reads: CASRRSSGNTIYF. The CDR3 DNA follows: TGTGCCAGTAGGCGTAGCTCTGGAAACACCATATATTTT.

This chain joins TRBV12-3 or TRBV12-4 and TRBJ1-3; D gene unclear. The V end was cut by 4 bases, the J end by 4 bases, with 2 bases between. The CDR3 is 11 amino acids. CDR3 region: CASSWGNTIYF. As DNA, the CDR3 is TGTGCCAGCAGTTGGGGAAACACCATATATTTT.

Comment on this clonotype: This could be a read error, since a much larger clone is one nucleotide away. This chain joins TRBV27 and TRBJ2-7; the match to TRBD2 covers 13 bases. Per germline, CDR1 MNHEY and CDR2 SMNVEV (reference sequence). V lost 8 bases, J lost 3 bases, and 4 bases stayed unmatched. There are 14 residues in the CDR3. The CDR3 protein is CASGLAGDLYEQYF. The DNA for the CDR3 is TGTGCCAGCGGACTAGCGGGAGACCTCTACGAGCAGTACTTC.

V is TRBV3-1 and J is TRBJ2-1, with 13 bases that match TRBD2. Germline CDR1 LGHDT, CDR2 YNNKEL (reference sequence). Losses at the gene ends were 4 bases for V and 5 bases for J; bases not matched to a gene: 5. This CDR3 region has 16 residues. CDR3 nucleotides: TGTGCCAGCAGCCGAGGACTAGCGGGAGTAAACAATGAGCAGTTCTTC. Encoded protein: CASSRGLAGVNNEQFF.

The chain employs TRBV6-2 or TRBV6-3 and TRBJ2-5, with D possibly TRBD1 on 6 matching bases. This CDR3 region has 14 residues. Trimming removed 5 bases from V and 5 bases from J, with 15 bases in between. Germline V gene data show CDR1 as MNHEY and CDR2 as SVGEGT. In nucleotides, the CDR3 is TGTGCCAGCAGTACAACAGGGAGTGACGAGACCCAGTACTTC. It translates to CASSTTGSDETQYF.

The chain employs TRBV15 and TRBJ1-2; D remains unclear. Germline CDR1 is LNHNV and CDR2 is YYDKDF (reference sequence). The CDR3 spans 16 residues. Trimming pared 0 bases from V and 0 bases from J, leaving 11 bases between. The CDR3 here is CATSRDNRPPNYGYTF. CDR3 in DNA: TGTGCCACCAGCAGAGACAACCGACCTCCTAACTATGGCTACACCTTC.

The DNA for the CDR3 is TGCAGTGCTAGAGATATAGTACGTTTGGCGGGGGCCTACAATGAGCAGTTCTTC. It yields the protein CSARDIVRLAGAYNEQFF. The rearrangement joins TRBV20-1 to TRBJ2-1, with 7 bases identical to TRBD2. This CDR3 is built from 18 residues. CDR1 DFQATT and CDR2 SNEGSKA come from the germline V gene (reference sequence). Germline trimming cut 0 bases from V and 2 bases from J; bases unmatched to any gene: 13.

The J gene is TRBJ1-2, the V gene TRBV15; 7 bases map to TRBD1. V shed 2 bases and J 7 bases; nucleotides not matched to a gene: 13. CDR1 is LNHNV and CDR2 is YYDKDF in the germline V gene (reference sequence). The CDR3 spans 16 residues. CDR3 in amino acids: CATSRNRAGRDSGYTF. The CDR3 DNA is TGTGCCACCAGCAGAAATAGGGCCGGGAGGGACAGTGGCTACACCTTC.

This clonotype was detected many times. The CDR3: CASSRGAGFYGYTF. CDR3 DNA sequence: TGTGCCAGCAGTCGTGGAGCGGGGTTCTATGGCTACACCTTC. The J gene is TRBJ1-2, the V gene TRBV6-2 or TRBV6-3; D ambiguous. The V and J ends lost 5 bases and 4 bases respectively, with 14 bases between them. This CDR3 region has 14 residues. CDR1 is MNHEY and CDR2 is SVGEGT in the germline V gene.

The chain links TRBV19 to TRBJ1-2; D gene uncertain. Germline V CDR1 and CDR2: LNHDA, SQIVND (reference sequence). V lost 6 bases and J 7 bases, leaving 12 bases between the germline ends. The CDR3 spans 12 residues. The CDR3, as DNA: TGTGCCAGTAGAAAGGCAAGCCGTGGCTACACCTTC. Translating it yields CASRKASRGYTF.

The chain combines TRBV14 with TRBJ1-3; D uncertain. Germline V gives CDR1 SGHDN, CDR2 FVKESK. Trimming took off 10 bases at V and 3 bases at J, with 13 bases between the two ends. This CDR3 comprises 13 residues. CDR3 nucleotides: TGTGCCACCGGCCGGGGTTATGGAAACACCATATATTTT. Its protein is CATGRGYGNTIYF.

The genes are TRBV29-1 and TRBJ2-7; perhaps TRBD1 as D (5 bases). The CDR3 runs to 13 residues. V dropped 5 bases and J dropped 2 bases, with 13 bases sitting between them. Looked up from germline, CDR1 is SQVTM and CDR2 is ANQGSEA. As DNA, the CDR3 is TGCAGCGTTAATTCAGGGATTACCTACGAGCAGTACTTC. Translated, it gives CSVNSGITYEQYF.

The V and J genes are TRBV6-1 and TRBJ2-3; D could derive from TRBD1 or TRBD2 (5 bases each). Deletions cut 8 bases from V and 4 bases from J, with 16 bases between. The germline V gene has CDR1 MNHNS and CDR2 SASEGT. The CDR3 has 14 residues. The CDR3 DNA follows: TGTGCCAGCGCCCAAAGCAGGGACGCAGATACGCAGTATTTT. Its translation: CASAQSRDADTQYF.

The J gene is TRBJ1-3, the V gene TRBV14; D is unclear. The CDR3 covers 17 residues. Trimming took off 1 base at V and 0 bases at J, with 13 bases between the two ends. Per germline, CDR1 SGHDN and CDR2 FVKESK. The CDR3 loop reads CASSQGGGSLSGNTIYF. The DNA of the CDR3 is TGTGCCAGCAGCCAAGGCGGCGGAAGTCTCTCTGGAAACACCATATATTTT.

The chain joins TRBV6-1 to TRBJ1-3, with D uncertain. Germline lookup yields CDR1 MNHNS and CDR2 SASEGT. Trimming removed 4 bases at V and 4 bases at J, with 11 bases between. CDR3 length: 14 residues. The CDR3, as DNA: TGTGCCAGCAGTGTCGGGGTAGGGGGAAACACCATATATTTT. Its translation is CASSVGVGGNTIYF.

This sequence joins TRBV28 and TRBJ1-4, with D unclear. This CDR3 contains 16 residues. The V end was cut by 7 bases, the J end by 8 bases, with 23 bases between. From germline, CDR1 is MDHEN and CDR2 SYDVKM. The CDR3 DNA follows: TGTGCCAGCAATTTGCCCTCGGACCAGCTGACCGAAAAACTGTTTTTT. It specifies CASNLPSDQLTEKLFF.

CDR3 in DNA: TGTGCCAGCCATACTCAAGGGGTGAACACTGAAGCTTTCTTT. This translates into CASHTQGVNTEAFF. The chain is built from TRBV6-1 and TRBJ1-1; D possibly corresponds to TRBD1 (5 bases). V was cut by 8 bases and J by 0 bases, with 13 bases left in between. The germline V gene has CDR1 MNHNS and CDR2 SASEGT. CDR3 length: 14 residues.